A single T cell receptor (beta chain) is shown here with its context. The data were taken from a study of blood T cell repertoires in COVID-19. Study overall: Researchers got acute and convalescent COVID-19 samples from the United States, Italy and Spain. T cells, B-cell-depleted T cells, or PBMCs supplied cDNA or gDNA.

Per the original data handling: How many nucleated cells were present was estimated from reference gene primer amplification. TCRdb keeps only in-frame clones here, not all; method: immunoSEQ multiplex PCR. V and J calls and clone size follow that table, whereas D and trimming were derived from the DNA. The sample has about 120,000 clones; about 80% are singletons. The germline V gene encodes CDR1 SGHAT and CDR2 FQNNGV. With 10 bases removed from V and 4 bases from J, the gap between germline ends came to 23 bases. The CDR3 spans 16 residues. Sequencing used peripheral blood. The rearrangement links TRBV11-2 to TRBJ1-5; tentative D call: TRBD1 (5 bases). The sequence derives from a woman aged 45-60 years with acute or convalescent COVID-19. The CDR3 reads CATPLLTAGKNQPQHF. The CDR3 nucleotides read TGTGCCACTCCTTTACTGACAGCTGGCAAAAATCAGCCCCAGCATTTT.